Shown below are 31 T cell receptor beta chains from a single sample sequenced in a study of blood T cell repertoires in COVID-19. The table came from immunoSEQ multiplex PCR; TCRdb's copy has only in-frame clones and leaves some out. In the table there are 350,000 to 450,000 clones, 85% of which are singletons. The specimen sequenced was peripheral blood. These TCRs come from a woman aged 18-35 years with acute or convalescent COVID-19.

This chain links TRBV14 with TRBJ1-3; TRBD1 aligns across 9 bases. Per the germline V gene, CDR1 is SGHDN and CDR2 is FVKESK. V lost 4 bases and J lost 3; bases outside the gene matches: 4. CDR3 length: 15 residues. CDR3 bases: TGTGCCAGCAGCCCCGGGACAGGGTTTGGAAACACCATATATTTT. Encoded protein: CASSPGTGFGNTIYF.

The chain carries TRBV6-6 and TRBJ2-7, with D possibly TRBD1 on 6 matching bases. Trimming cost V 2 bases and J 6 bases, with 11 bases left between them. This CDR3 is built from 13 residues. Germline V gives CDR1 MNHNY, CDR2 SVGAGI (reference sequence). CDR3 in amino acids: CASSYRTELEQYF. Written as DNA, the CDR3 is TGTGCCAGCAGTTACCGGACAGAGCTCGAGCAGTACTTC.

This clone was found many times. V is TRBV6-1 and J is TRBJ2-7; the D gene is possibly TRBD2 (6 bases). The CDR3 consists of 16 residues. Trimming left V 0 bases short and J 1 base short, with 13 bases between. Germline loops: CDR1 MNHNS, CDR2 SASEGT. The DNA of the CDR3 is TGTGCCAGCAGTGAAGCTCCGGGGGATCGGTCCTACGAGCAGTACTTC. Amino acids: CASSEAPGDRSYEQYF.

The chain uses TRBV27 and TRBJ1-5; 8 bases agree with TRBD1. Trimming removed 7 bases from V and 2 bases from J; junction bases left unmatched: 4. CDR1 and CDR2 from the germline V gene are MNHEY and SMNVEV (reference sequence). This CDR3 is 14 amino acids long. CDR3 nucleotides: TGTGCCAGCACCCCGACAGGGGGCAATCAGCCCCAGCATTTT. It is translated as CASTPTGGNQPQHF.

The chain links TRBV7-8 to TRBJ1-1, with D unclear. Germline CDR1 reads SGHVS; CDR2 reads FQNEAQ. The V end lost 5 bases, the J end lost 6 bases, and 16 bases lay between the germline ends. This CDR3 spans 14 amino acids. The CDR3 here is CASSLTGGVAEAFF. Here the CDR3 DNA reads TGTGCCAGCAGCCTAACGGGTGGAGTCGCTGAAGCTTTCTTT.

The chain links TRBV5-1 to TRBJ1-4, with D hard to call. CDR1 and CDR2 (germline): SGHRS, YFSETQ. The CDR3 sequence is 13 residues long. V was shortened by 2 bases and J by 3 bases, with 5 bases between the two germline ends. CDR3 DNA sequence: TGCGCCAGCAGCTTTGGCCCTAATGAAAAACTGTTTTTT. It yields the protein CASSFGPNEKLFF.

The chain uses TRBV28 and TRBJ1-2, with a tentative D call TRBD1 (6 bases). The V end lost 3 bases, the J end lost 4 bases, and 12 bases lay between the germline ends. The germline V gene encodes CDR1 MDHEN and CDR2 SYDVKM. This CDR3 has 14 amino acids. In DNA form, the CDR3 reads TGTGCCAGCAGTTTCGCAGGGGCCATCTATGGCTACACCTTC. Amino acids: CASSFAGAIYGYTF.

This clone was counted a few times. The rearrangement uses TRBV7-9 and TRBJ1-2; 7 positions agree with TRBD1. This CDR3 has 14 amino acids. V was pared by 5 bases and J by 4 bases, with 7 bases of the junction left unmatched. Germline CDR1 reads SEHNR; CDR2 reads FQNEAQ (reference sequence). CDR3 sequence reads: CASSPAGGPYGYTF. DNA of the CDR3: TGTGCCAGCAGCCCCGCAGGGGGGCCCTATGGCTACACCTTC.

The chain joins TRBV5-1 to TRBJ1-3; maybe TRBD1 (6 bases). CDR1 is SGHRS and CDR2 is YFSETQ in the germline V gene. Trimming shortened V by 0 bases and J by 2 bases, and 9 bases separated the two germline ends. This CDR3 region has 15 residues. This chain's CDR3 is CASSLGTVPGNTIYF. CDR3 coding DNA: TGCGCCAGCAGCTTGGGGACAGTCCCTGGAAACACCATATATTTT.

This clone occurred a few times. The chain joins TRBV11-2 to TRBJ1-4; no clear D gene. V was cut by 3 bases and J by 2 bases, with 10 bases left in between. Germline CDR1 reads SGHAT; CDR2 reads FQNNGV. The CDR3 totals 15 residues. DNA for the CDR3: TGTGCCAGCAGCTTCGTGCGGGCGACTAATGAAAAACTGTTTTTT. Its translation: CASSFVRATNEKLFF. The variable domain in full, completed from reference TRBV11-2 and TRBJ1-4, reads EAGVAQSPRYKIIEKRQSVAFWCNPISGHATLYWYQQILGQGPKLLIQFQNNGVVDDSQLPKDRFSAERLKGVDSTLKIQPAKLEDSAVYLCASSFVRATNEKLFFGSGTQLSVL.

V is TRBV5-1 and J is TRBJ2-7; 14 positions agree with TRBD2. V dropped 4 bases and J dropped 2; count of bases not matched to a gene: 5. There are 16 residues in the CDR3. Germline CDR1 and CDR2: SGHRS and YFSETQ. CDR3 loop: CASSEGLAGAPYEQYF. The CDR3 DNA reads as TGCGCCAGCAGCGAGGGACTAGCGGGAGCCCCCTACGAGCAGTACTTC.

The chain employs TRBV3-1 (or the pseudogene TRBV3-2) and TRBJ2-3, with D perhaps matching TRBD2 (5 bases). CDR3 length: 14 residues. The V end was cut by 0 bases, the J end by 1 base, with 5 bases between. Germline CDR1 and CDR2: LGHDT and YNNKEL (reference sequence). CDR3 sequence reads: CASSQELGTDTQYF. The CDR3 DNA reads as TGTGCCAGCAGCCAAGAACTAGGCACAGATACGCAGTATTTT.

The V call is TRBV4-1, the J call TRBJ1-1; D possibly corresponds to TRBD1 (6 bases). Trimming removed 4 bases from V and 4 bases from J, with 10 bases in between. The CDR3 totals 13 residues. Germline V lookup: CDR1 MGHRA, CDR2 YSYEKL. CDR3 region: CASSREQGTEAFF. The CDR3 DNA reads TGCGCCAGCAGCCGAGAACAGGGCACTGAAGCTTTCTTT.

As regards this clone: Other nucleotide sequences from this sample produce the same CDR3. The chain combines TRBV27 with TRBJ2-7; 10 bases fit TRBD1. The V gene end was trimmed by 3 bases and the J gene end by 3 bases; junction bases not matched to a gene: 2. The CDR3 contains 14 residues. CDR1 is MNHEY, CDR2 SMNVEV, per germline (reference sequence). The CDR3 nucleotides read TGTGCCAGCAGTTTTCGGGACAGGGGCTACGAGCAGTACTTC. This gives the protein CASSFRDRGYEQYF.

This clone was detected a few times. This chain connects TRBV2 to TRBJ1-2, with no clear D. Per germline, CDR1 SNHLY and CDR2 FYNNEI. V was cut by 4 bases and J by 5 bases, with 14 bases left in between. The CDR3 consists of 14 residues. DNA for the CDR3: TGTGCCAGCAGTGGGCCGGAGGTCATATATGGCTACACCTTC. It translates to CASSGPEVIYGYTF.

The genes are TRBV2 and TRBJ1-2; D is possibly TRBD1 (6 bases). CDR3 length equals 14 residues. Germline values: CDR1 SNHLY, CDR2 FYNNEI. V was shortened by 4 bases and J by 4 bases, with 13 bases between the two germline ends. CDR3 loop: CASSAGHLIYGYTF. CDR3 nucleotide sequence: TGTGCCAGCAGTGCGGGACACCTAATCTATGGCTACACCTTC.

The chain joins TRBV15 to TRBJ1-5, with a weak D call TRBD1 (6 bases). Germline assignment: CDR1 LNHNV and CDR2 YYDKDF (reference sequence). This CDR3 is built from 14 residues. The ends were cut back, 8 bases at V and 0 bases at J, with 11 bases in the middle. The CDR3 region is CATHTGHSNQPQHF. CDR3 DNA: TGTGCCACCCATACAGGGCATAGCAATCAGCCCCAGCATTTT.

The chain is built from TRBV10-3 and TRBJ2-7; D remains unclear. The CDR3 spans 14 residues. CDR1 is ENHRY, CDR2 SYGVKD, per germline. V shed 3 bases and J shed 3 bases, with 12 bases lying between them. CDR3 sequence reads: CAISDSPLLYEQYF. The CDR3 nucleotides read TGTGCCATCAGTGATAGCCCTCTCCTCTACGAGCAGTACTTC.

The chain's CDR3 is CASGCVTTVYGYTF. CDR3 in DNA: TGTGCTAGTGGTTGCGTAACCACAGTATATGGCTACACCTTC. The chain links TRBV12-5 to TRBJ1-2; D gene uncertain. In germline, CDR1 is LGHNT, CDR2 FRNRAP. The ends were cut back, 4 bases at V and 5 bases at J, with 14 bases in the middle. CDR3 length: 14 amino acids.

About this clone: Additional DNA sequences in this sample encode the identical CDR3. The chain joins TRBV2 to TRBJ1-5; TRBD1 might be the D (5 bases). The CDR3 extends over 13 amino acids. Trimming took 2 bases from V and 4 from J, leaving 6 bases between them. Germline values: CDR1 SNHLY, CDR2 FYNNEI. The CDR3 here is CASSERGNQPQHF. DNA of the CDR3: TGTGCCAGCAGTGAAAGGGGTAATCAGCCCCAGCATTTT.

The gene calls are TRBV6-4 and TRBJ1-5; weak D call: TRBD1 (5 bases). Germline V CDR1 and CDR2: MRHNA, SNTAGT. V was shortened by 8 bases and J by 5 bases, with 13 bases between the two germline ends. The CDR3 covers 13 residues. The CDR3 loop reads CASRSPRDQPQHF. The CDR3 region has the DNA TGTGCCAGCCGATCCCCCAGGGATCAGCCCCAGCATTTT.

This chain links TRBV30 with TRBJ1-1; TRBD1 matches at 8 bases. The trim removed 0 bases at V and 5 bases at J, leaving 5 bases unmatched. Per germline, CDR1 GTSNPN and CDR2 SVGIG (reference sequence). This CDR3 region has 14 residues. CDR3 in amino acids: CAWSVTGGWTEAFF. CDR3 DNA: TGTGCCTGGAGTGTCACAGGGGGATGGACTGAAGCTTTCTTT.

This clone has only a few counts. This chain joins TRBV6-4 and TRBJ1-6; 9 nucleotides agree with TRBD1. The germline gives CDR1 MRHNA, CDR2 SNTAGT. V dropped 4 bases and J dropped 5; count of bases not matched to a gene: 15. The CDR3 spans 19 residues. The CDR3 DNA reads TGTGCCAGCAGTGCCCCAAAGGACAGGGGAGGATCCCATAATTCACCCCTCCACTTT. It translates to CASSAPKDRGGSHNSPLHF.

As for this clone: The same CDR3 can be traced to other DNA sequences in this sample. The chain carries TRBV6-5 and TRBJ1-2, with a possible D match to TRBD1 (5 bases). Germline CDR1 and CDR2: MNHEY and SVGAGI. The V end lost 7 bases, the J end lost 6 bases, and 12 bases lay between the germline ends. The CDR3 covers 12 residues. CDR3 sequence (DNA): TGTGCCAGCACCCGAACGGGGGATGGCTACACCTTC. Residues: CASTRTGDGYTF.

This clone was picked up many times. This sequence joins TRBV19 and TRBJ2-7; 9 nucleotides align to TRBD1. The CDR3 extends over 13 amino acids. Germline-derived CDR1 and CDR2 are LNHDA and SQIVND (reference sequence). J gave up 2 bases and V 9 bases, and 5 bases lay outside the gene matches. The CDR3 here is CARPGQGPYEQYF. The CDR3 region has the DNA TGTGCCAGACCGGGACAGGGTCCCTACGAGCAGTACTTC.

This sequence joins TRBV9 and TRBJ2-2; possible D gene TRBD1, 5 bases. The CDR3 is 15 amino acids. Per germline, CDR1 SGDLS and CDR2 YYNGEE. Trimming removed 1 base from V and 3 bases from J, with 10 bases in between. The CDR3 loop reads CASSVQGRDTGELFF. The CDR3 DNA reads TGTGCCAGCAGCGTACAGGGTAGGGACACCGGGGAGCTGTTTTTT.

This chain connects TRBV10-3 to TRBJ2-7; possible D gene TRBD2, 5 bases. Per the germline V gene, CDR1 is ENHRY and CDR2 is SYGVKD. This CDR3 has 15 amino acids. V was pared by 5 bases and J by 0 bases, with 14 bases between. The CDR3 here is CAISLGDGSSYEQYF. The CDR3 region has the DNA TGTGCCATCAGTTTAGGTGATGGGAGCTCCTACGAGCAGTACTTC.

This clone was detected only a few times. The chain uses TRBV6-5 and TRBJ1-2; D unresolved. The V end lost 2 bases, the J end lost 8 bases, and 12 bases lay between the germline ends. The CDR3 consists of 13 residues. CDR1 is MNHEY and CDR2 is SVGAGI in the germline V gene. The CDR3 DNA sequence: TGTGCCAGCAGTTACGGCGTGGAGAAAGGCTACACCTTC. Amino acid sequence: CASSYGVEKGYTF.

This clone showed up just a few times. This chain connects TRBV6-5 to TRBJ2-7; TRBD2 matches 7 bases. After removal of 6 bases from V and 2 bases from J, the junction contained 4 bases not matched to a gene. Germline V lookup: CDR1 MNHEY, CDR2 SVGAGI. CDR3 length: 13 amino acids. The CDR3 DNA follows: TGTGCCAGCAGCGGGGGGAAAGCCTACGAGCAGTACTTC. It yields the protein CASSGGKAYEQYF.

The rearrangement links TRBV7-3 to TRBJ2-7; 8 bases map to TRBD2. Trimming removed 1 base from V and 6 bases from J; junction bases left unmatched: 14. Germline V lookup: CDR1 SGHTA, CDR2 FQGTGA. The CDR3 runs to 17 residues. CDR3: CASSLNLGLAPNSEQYF. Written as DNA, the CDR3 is TGTGCCAGCAGCTTAAATCTCGGACTAGCCCCTAATTCCGAGCAGTACTTC. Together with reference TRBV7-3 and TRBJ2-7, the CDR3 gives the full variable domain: GAGVSQTPSNKVTEKGKYVELRCDPISGHTALYWYRQSLGQGPEFLIYFQGTGAADDSGLPNDRFFAVRPEGSVSTLKIQRTERGDSAVYLCASSLNLGLAPNSEQYFGPGTRLTVT.

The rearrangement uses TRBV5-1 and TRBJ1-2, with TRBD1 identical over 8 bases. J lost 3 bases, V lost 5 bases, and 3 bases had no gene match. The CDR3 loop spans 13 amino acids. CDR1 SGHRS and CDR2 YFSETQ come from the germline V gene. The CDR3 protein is CASRLTGDYGYTF. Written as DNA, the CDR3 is TGCGCCAGCAGGTTGACAGGGGACTATGGCTACACCTTC.